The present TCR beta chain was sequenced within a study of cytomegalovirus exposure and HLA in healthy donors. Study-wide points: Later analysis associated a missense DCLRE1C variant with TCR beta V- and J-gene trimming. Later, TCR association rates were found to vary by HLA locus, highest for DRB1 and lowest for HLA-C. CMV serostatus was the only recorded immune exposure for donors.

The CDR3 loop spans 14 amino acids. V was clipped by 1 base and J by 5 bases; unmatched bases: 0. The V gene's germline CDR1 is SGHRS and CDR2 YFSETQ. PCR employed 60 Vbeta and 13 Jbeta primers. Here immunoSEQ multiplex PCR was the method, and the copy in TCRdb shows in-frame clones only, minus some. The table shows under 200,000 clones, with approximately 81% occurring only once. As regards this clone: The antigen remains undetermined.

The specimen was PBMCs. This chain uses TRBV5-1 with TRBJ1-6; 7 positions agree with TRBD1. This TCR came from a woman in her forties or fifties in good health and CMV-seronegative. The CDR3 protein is CASSLTGDNSPLHF. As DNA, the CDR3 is TGCGCCAGCAGCTTGACAGGGGATAATTCACCCCTCCACTTT.